The 3 T cell receptor beta chains given below trace back to one sample, sequenced in a study of T cell responses to AZD1222 COVID-19 vaccine. Measured with immunoSEQ multiplex PCR; TCRdb has only the in-frame clones, and not every one. Found here are about 160,000 clones, 90% of them singletons; the top ten hold over 1.2%. This material consisted of peripheral blood, taken on day 0 of AZD1222 vaccination. The origin of the receptors is an adult in good health.

The CDR3 here is CASSRAPQETQYF. As DNA, the CDR3 is TGTGCCAGCAGCAGGGCCCCCCAAGAGACCCAGTACTTC. The chain couples TRBV7-2 to TRBJ2-5; D gene uncertain. V gave up 5 bases and J gave up 1 base, with 8 bases separating them. The germline CDR1 and CDR2 sequences are SGHTA and FQGNSA. CDR3 length: 13 residues.

The rearrangement joins TRBV14 to TRBJ2-1, with D unclear. CDR3 length: 14 amino acids. V lost 2 bases and J 0 bases, leaving 5 bases between the germline ends. Germline CDR1 and CDR2: SGHDN and FVKESK. DNA for the CDR3: TGTGCCAGCAGCCAATTCCTCTCCTACAATGAGCAGTTCTTC. This gives the protein CASSQFLSYNEQFF.

The V and J genes are TRBV9 and TRBJ1-2; D is unclear. The germline V gene has CDR1 SGDLS and CDR2 YYNGEE. This CDR3 is built from 14 residues. The V end lost 3 bases, the J end lost 0 bases, and 9 bases lay between the germline ends. The DNA of the CDR3 is TGTGCCAGCAGCGCGCTAGGGACTAACTATGGCTACACCTTC. Translated, it gives CASSALGTNYGYTF.